The rows below give T cell receptor beta chains drawn from one sample of a study of OX40 agonist ivuxolimab in advanced cancers. Sequenced by immunoSEQ multiplex PCR; TCRdb stores in-frame clones only, minus some. This sample has about 59,000 clones, with roughly 83% found just once. This specimen was CD4+ or CD8+ T cells sorted from blood, taken in a trial of the OX40 agonist ivuxolimab. The receptors were sampled from an adult with an advanced solid tumor such as melanoma, head and neck, liver or kidney cancer. The CDR3 runs from the conserved cysteine through the conserved F or W. Each record gives: D gene, V gene, clone size, J gene, CDR3 length, CDR3 protein, CDR3 DNA. The D gene is left open where the match is weak. The size field is filled for only some rows; it gives once, few, many or a size class.

D gene: .; V gene: TRBV5-1; clone size: .; J gene: TRBJ2-5; CDR3 length: 15; CDR3 protein: CASSYTVGRQETQYF; CDR3 DNA: TGCGCCAGCAGCTATACAGTGGGCAGGCAAGAGACCCAGTACTTC
D gene: .; V gene: TRBV5-5; clone size: .; J gene: TRBJ1-4; CDR3 length: 17; CDR3 protein: CASSLGRRGLTNEKLFF; CDR3 DNA: TGTGCCAGCAGCTTGGGGCGGCGGGGGTTGACTAATGAAAAACTGTTTTTT
D gene: .; V gene: TRBV5-1; clone size: medium-sized; J gene: TRBJ1-1; CDR3 length: 15; CDR3 protein: CASSPMSTGNTEAFF; CDR3 DNA: TGCGCCAGCAGCCCCATGTCCACCGGGAACACTGAAGCTTTCTTT
D gene: .; V gene: TRBV5-8; clone size: .; J gene: TRBJ1-6; CDR3 length: 14; CDR3 protein: CASSLSTLIAPLHF; CDR3 DNA: TGTGCCAGCAGCTTAAGTACCCTGATTGCACCCCTCCACTTT
D gene: .; V gene: TRBV11-2; clone size: .; J gene: TRBJ2-7; CDR3 length: 14; CDR3 protein: CASSLTTTSYEQYF; CDR3 DNA: TGTGCCAGCAGCTTAACTACAACCTCCTACGAGCAGTACTTC
D gene: .; V gene: TRBV5-1; clone size: few; J gene: TRBJ1-6; CDR3 length: 14; CDR3 protein: CASSLLGDNSPLHF; CDR3 DNA: TGCGCCAGCAGCCTACTGGGCGATAATTCACCCCTCCACTTT
D gene: TRBD1; V gene: TRBV7-9; clone size: once; J gene: TRBJ2-3; CDR3 length: 16; CDR3 protein: CASSFDRGSSTDTQYF; CDR3 DNA: TGTGCCAGCAGCTTCGACAGGGGGTCTAGCACAGATACGCAGTATTTT
D gene: .; V gene: TRBV7-9; clone size: .; J gene: TRBJ2-7; CDR3 length: 13; CDR3 protein: CASSFYPVYEQYF; CDR3 DNA: TGTGCCAGCAGTTTTTACCCCGTCTACGAGCAGTACTTC
D gene: .; V gene: TRBV16; clone size: .; J gene: TRBJ1-5; CDR3 length: 15; CDR3 protein: CASSQSNPDNQPQHF; CDR3 DNA: TGTGCCAGCAGCCAATCTAACCCAGACAATCAGCCCCAGCATTTT
D gene: .; V gene: TRBV6-5; clone size: few; J gene: TRBJ1-2; CDR3 length: 15; CDR3 protein: CASSPDAPRDYGYTF; CDR3 DNA: TGTGCCAGCAGCCCAGATGCCCCCCGCGACTATGGCTACACCTTC
D gene: TRBD1; V gene: TRBV6-5; clone size: .; J gene: TRBJ1-2; CDR3 length: 15; CDR3 protein: CASSYSRDRSYGYTF; CDR3 DNA: TGTGCCAGCAGTTACTCCCGGGACAGGTCCTATGGCTACACCTTC
D gene: TRBD1; V gene: TRBV6-6; clone size: .; J gene: TRBJ1-4; CDR3 length: 14; CDR3 protein: CASSYGTEGEKLFF; CDR3 DNA: TGTGCCAGCAGTTATGGGACAGAGGGGGAAAAACTGTTTTTT
D gene: TRBD2; V gene: TRBV5-8; clone size: .; J gene: TRBJ2-3; CDR3 length: 16; CDR3 protein: CASSLKVASGTDTQYF; CDR3 DNA: TGTGCCAGCAGCTTGAAAGTCGCTAGCGGGACAGATACGCAGTATTTT
D gene: TRBD2; V gene: TRBV5-5; clone size: .; J gene: TRBJ2-7; CDR3 length: 15; CDR3 protein: CASSLIAGGPYEQYF; CDR3 DNA: TGTGCCAGCAGCCTAATAGCGGGGGGGCCCTACGAGCAGTACTTC
D gene: TRBD1; V gene: TRBV5-1; clone size: .; J gene: TRBJ2-3; CDR3 length: 14; CDR3 protein: CASKPGQPEDTQYF; CDR3 DNA: TGCGCCAGCAAGCCGGGACAGCCTGAAGATACGCAGTATTTT
D gene: TRBD2; V gene: TRBV27; clone size: .; J gene: TRBJ2-7; CDR3 length: 19; CDR3 protein: CASSPGNLAGLRQSYEQYF; CDR3 DNA: TGTGCCAGCAGTCCCGGGAACTTAGCGGGCCTACGACAGAGCTACGAGCAGTACTTC
D gene: .; V gene: TRBV28; clone size: .; J gene: TRBJ1-4; CDR3 length: 14; CDR3 protein: CAGGSGATNEKLFF; CDR3 DNA: TGTGCCGGGGGGTCGGGAGCAACTAATGAAAAACTGTTTTTT
D gene: .; V gene: TRBV7-2; clone size: few; J gene: TRBJ2-1; CDR3 length: 13; CDR3 protein: CASSSPDYNEQFF; CDR3 DNA: TGTGCCAGCAGCTCCCCCGACTACAATGAGCAGTTCTTC
D gene: TRBD2; V gene: TRBV5-6; clone size: .; J gene: TRBJ2-3; CDR3 length: 14; CDR3 protein: CASSLAGGGDTQYF; CDR3 DNA: TGTGCCAGCAGCCTAGCGGGAGGTGGAGATACGCAGTATTTT
D gene: .; V gene: TRBV7-9; clone size: .; J gene: TRBJ2-1; CDR3 length: 14; CDR3 protein: CASSRAAEVNEQFF; CDR3 DNA: TGTGCCAGCAGCCGGGCGGCGGAGGTCAATGAGCAGTTCTTC
D gene: .; V gene: TRBV11-2; clone size: .; J gene: TRBJ2-5; CDR3 length: 15; CDR3 protein: CASSLSAAGWETQYF; CDR3 DNA: TGTGCCAGCAGCTTAAGTGCGGCGGGGTGGGAGACCCAGTACTTC
D gene: .; V gene: TRBV5-1; clone size: .; J gene: TRBJ1-2; CDR3 length: 15; CDR3 protein: CASSLGSGQVYGYTF; CDR3 DNA: TGCGCCAGCAGCTTGGGATCGGGGCAAGTCTATGGCTACACCTTC
D gene: .; V gene: TRBV28; clone size: .; J gene: TRBJ2-7; CDR3 length: 12; CDR3 protein: CASTTGGRLAYF; CDR3 DNA: TGTGCCAGCACCACCGGAGGGCGACTTGCGTACTTC
D gene: .; V gene: TRBV18; clone size: .; J gene: TRBJ2-7; CDR3 length: 12; CDR3 protein: CASSPDTYEQYF; CDR3 DNA: TGTGCCAGCTCACCAGACACCTACGAGCAGTACTTC
D gene: .; V gene: TRBV5-1; clone size: .; J gene: TRBJ2-3; CDR3 length: 15; CDR3 protein: CASSLEFTRTDTQYF; CDR3 DNA: TGCGCCAGCAGCTTGGAGTTTACCCGCACAGATACGCAGTATTTT
D gene: .; V gene: TRBV7-9; clone size: .; J gene: TRBJ2-2; CDR3 length: 13; CDR3 protein: CASRAVVAGELFF; CDR3 DNA: TGTGCCAGCCGGGCCGTTGTTGCCGGGGAGCTGTTTTTT
D gene: .; V gene: TRBV2; clone size: .; J gene: TRBJ2-5; CDR3 length: 15; CDR3 protein: CASISVGDHQETQYF; CDR3 DNA: TGTGCCAGCATCTCCGTGGGGGACCACCAAGAGACCCAGTACTTC
D gene: .; V gene: TRBV27; clone size: .; J gene: TRBJ2-7; CDR3 length: 14; CDR3 protein: CASGRGQGRHEQYF; CDR3 DNA: TGTGCCAGCGGCCGTGGGCAGGGAAGGCACGAGCAGTACTTC
D gene: TRBD1; V gene: TRBV6-5; clone size: .; J gene: TRBJ1-6; CDR3 length: 12; CDR3 protein: CASSYRDRPLHF; CDR3 DNA: TGTGCCAGCAGTTACAGGGACAGGCCCCTCCACTTT
D gene: .; V gene: TRBV12-5; clone size: .; J gene: TRBJ1-1; CDR3 length: 12; CDR3 protein: CASGLDRSGAFF; CDR3 DNA: TGTGCTAGTGGTTTGGACAGGTCCGGAGCTTTCTTT
D gene: .; V gene: TRBV7-9; clone size: .; J gene: TRBJ1-3; CDR3 length: 15; CDR3 protein: CASTPTITSGNTIYF; CDR3 DNA: TGTGCCAGCACACCTACGATAACCTCTGGAAACACCATATATTTT
D gene: TRBD2; V gene: TRBV30; clone size: .; J gene: TRBJ2-5; CDR3 length: 14; CDR3 protein: CAPLRLAVRETQYF; CDR3 DNA: TGTGCCCCGTTGAGACTAGCGGTAAGAGAGACCCAGTACTTC
D gene: .; V gene: TRBV7-2; clone size: .; J gene: TRBJ1-2; CDR3 length: 11; CDR3 protein: CASSLVYGYTF; CDR3 DNA: TGTGCCAGCAGCTTAGTCTATGGCTACACCTTC
D gene: .; V gene: TRBV2; clone size: once; J gene: TRBJ2-3; CDR3 length: 14; CDR3 protein: CASSEYSRRDTQYF; CDR3 DNA: TGTGCCAGCAGTGAGTATTCGAGGCGGGATACGCAGTATTTT
D gene: .; V gene: TRBV25-1; clone size: .; J gene: TRBJ2-7; CDR3 length: 13; CDR3 protein: CASRWGAGNEQYF; CDR3 DNA: TGTGCCAGCAGGTGGGGGGCAGGTAACGAGCAGTACTTC
D gene: TRBD2; V gene: TRBV6-4; clone size: once; J gene: TRBJ2-3; CDR3 length: 14; CDR3 protein: CASSPGLSTDTQYF; CDR3 DNA: TGTGCCAGCAGCCCGGGACTAAGCACAGATACGCAGTATTTT
D gene: TRBD1; V gene: TRBV9; clone size: .; J gene: TRBJ2-1; CDR3 length: 14; CDR3 protein: CASSVGTGANEQFF; CDR3 DNA: TGTGCCAGCAGCGTCGGGACAGGGGCCAATGAGCAGTTCTTC
D gene: TRBD1; V gene: TRBV2; clone size: .; J gene: TRBJ1-4; CDR3 length: 15; CDR3 protein: CASSEKGTGREKLFF; CDR3 DNA: TGTGCCAGCAGTGAAAAAGGGACAGGGAGAGAAAAACTGTTTTTT
D gene: .; V gene: TRBV10-1; clone size: few; J gene: TRBJ1-1; CDR3 length: 13; CDR3 protein: CASRRTANTEAFF; CDR3 DNA: TGCGCCAGCAGAAGGACAGCGAACACTGAAGCTTTCTTT
D gene: .; V gene: TRBV2; clone size: .; J gene: TRBJ2-3; CDR3 length: 14; CDR3 protein: CASSERVRTDTQYF; CDR3 DNA: TGTGCCAGCAGTGAAAGGGTGCGTACAGATACGCAGTATTTT
D gene: .; V gene: TRBV9; clone size: few; J gene: TRBJ2-1; CDR3 length: 13; CDR3 protein: CASSVRRFDEQFF; CDR3 DNA: TGTGCCAGCAGCGTAAGGCGGTTCGATGAGCAGTTCTTC
D gene: .; V gene: TRBV11-1; clone size: once; J gene: TRBJ2-2; CDR3 length: 14; CDR3 protein: CASSLVGGAGELFF; CDR3 DNA: TGTGCCAGCAGCTTAGTTGGGGGAGCCGGGGAGCTGTTTTTT
D gene: .; V gene: TRBV25-1; clone size: .; J gene: TRBJ2-2; CDR3 length: 14; CDR3 protein: CASSMGLGTGELFF; CDR3 DNA: TGTGCCAGCAGTATGGGGTTAGGGACCGGGGAGCTGTTTTTT
D gene: .; V gene: TRBV6-5; clone size: .; J gene: TRBJ1-2; CDR3 length: 13; CDR3 protein: CASSYQANYGYTF; CDR3 DNA: TGTGCCAGCAGTTACCAAGCTAACTATGGCTACACCTTC
D gene: TRBD1; V gene: TRBV6-6; clone size: .; J gene: TRBJ2-7; CDR3 length: 13; CDR3 protein: CASSPAGQGVRYF; CDR3 DNA: TGTGCCAGCAGCCCCGCCGGACAGGGGGTAAGGTACTTC
D gene: .; V gene: TRBV5-1; clone size: .; J gene: TRBJ1-1; CDR3 length: 18; CDR3 protein: CASSYPPRGKRRVAEAFF; CDR3 DNA: TGCGCCAGCAGCTACCCTCCCCGGGGTAAGAGGAGAGTTGCTGAAGCTTTCTTT
D gene: TRBD1; V gene: TRBV6-1; clone size: .; J gene: TRBJ2-1; CDR3 length: 14; CDR3 protein: CASSLGQGADEQFF; CDR3 DNA: TGTGCCAGCAGTTTGGGACAGGGGGCCGATGAGCAGTTCTTC
D gene: .; V gene: TRBV11-2; clone size: .; J gene: TRBJ2-2; CDR3 length: 15; CDR3 protein: CASSFGTRTTGELFF; CDR3 DNA: TGTGCCAGCAGCTTTGGGACCCGAACCACCGGGGAGCTGTTTTTT
D gene: .; V gene: TRBV10-3; clone size: .; J gene: TRBJ2-6; CDR3 length: 16; CDR3 protein: CAISESLISGANVLTF; CDR3 DNA: TGTGCCATCAGTGAGTCTTTGATCTCTGGGGCCAACGTCCTGACTTTC
D gene: .; V gene: TRBV10-3; clone size: .; J gene: TRBJ2-7; CDR3 length: 12; CDR3 protein: CAISQDRYEQYF; CDR3 DNA: TGTGCCATCAGTCAGGACCGTTACGAGCAGTACTTC
D gene: .; V gene: TRBV19; clone size: .; J gene: TRBJ2-7; CDR3 length: 15; CDR3 protein: CASSTVGGPAYEQYF; CDR3 DNA: TGTGCCAGTAGTACCGTCGGGGGCCCAGCCTACGAGCAGTACTTC
D gene: .; V gene: TRBV13; clone size: .; J gene: TRBJ1-2; CDR3 length: 13; CDR3 protein: CASSKQGKAGYTF; CDR3 DNA: TGTGCCAGCAGCAAACAGGGAAAGGCCGGCTACACCTTC
D gene: TRBD2; V gene: TRBV2; clone size: .; J gene: TRBJ2-1; CDR3 length: 15; CDR3 protein: CASSVPSGRGNEQFF; CDR3 DNA: TGTGCCAGCAGTGTTCCGAGCGGGAGGGGCAATGAGCAGTTCTTC
D gene: .; V gene: TRBV18; clone size: .; J gene: TRBJ1-3; CDR3 length: 15; CDR3 protein: CASSPFTGSGNTIYF; CDR3 DNA: TGTGCCAGCTCACCATTCACTGGATCTGGAAACACCATATATTTT
D gene: .; V gene: TRBV19; clone size: .; J gene: TRBJ1-2; CDR3 length: 13; CDR3 protein: CASSMEGDYGYTF; CDR3 DNA: TGTGCCAGTAGTATGGAAGGAGACTATGGCTACACCTTC
D gene: .; V gene: TRBV5-4; clone size: .; J gene: TRBJ2-5; CDR3 length: 12; CDR3 protein: CASSLPKETQYF; CDR3 DNA: TGTGCCAGCAGCTTACCCAAAGAGACCCAGTACTTC
D gene: .; V gene: TRBV7-9; clone size: .; J gene: TRBJ2-4; CDR3 length: 12; CDR3 protein: CASSLGGNIQYF; CDR3 DNA: TGTGCCAGCAGCTTAGGAGGGAACATTCAGTACTTC
D gene: .; V gene: TRBV30; clone size: .; J gene: TRBJ2-1; CDR3 length: 14; CDR3 protein: CAWTKGYPTYEQFF; CDR3 DNA: TGTGCCTGGACGAAGGGTTATCCTACATATGAGCAGTTCTTC
D gene: .; V gene: TRBV2; clone size: .; J gene: TRBJ2-2; CDR3 length: 16; CDR3 protein: CASSESGGHLTGELFF; CDR3 DNA: TGTGCCAGCAGTGAATCGGGGGGCCACCTCACCGGGGAGCTGTTTTTT